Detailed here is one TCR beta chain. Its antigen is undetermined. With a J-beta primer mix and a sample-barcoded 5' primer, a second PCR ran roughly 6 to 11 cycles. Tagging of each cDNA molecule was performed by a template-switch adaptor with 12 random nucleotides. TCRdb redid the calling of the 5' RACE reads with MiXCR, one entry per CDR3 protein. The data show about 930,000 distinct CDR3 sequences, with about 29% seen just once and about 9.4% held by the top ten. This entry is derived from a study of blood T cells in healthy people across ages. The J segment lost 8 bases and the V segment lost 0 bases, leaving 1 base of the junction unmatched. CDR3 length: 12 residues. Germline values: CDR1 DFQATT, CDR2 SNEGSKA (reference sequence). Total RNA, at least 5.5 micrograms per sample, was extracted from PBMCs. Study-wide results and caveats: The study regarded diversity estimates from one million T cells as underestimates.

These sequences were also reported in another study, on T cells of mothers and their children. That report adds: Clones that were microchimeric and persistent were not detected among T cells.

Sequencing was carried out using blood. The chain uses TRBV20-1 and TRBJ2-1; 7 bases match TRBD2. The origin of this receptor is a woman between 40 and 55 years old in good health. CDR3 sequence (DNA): TGCAGTGCTAGAGAGCGGGAGTATGAGCAGTTCTTC. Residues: CSAREREYEQFF.